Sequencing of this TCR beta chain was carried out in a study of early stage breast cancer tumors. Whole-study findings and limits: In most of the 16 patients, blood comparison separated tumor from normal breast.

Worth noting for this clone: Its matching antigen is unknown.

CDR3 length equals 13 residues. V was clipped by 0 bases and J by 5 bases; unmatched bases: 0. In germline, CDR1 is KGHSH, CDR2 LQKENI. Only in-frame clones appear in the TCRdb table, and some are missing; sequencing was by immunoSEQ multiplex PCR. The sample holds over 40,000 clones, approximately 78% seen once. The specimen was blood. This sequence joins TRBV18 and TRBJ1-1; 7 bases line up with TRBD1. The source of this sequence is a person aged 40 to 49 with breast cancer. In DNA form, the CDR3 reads TGTGCCAGCTCACCACCGACAGGGACTGAAGCTTTCTTT. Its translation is CASSPPTGTEAFF.